This TCR beta chain originates from a study of shared clonotypes between healthy human individuals. Study-level background: Aged 18 to 49, the donors were two women and a few men.

Points from the study as a whole: It was the non-shared clonotypes that had lower generation probabilities than clonotypes shared by all four donors. Naive subsets tended to show greater estimated richness than memory subsets.

Using immunoSEQ multiplex PCR, the repertoire was profiled, and TCRdb retains in-frame clones only, with some absent. The sample lists a few million clones, just under 95% occurring once. In regard to this clone: Its antigen is undetermined.

The germline V gene has CDR1 SEHNR and CDR2 FQNEAQ (reference sequence). Trimming removed 5 bases from V and 0 bases from J, with 11 bases in between. This CDR3 region has 15 residues. Naive CD8 populations comprised CD45RO-negative cells positively selected for CCR7, excluding terminally differentiated effector memory CD45RA+ cells. The TCR originated in a man aged 18 to 30 in good health. Some clones in this sample may be carry-over from other donors' samples. Source material: naive CD8+ T cells from PBMCs. The J gene is TRBJ2-1, the V gene TRBV7-9, with D perhaps TRBD2 (5 bases). The CDR3, as DNA: TGTGCCAGCAGCCCCCTGGGGAGCTCCTACAATGAGCAGTTCTTC. This encodes CASSPLGSSYNEQFF. The variable domain in full, with the rest retrieved from reference TRBV7-9 and TRBJ2-1, is DTGVSQNPRHKITKRGQNVTFRCDPISEHNRLYWYRQTLGQGPEFLTYFQNEAQLEKSRLLSDRFSAERPKGSFSTLEIQRTEQGDSAMYLCASSPLGSSYNEQFFGPGTRLTVL.